This TCR beta chain was obtained from a study of tumor-infiltrating lymphocytes in primary liver carcinoma. Study as a whole: Primary liver carcinoma in the patients was surgically resected. Among the tumors, stages were T1-T3 N0M0 and sizes about 4 to 10 cm. Findings of the study overall: Because of bulk unsorted sampling, CD4+ and CD8+ repertoires were not subjected to comparison.

RNA isolated from unsorted whole blood supplied the blood RNA, with germline DNA also extracted. This clonotype was detected a few times. The antigen remains undetermined. Making TCR beta cDNA involved approximately 0.5 ug total RNA and a constant-region primer. What produced the TCR beta libraries was three nested multiplex PCR rounds using slightly modified ARM-PCR. TRBV1-TRBV30 forward and Cbeta reverse primers drove the first two approximately 11-cycle rounds. TCRdb reanalysed the multiplex PCR reads using MiXCR and keeps one entry per CDR3 protein. The repertoire includes a few hundred thousand distinct CDR3 sequences, roughly three fifths of them detected once, and about 18% sits in the top ten. V was pared by 2 bases and J by 4 bases, with 6 bases between. Germline CDR1 is MDHEN and CDR2 is SYDVKM. The CDR3 is 14 amino acids.

Sequencing was performed on peripheral blood. The clonotype comes from a woman between 25 and 40 years old with primary liver carcinoma and hepatitis B virus infection. The J gene is TRBJ1-6, the V gene TRBV28; no definite D call. The CDR3 region has the DNA TGTGCCAGCAGTTTAGATGTTTATAATTCACCCCTCCACTTT. Encoded protein: CASSLDVYNSPLHF.